This passage covers 25 T cell receptor beta chains from one sample sequenced in a study of T cells after somatic rescue of genetic block. Clones were read by immunoSEQ multiplex PCR, and TCRdb kept only the in-frame ones, dropping some. The table includes approximately 7,600 clones, about 81% detected once. The sequencing sample was made of peripheral blood mononuclear cells (PBMCs). The receptors were sampled from a boy aged 5-17 years.

The chain is built from TRBV7-6 and TRBJ2-1; TRBD2 aligns across 8 bases. Trimming took 1 base from V and 9 from J; bases not matched to a gene: 14. The CDR3 covers 17 residues. Germline CDR1 is SGHVS and CDR2 is FNYEAQ. CDR3 sequence: CASSLEAALAAMGEQFF. CDR3 in DNA: TGTGCCAGCAGCTTAGAGGCCGCACTAGCGGCCATGGGTGAGCAGTTCTTC. The variable domain in full, with the rest retrieved from reference TRBV7-6 and TRBJ2-1, is GAGVSQSPRYKVTKRGQDVALRCDPISGHVSLYWYRQALGQGPEFLTYFNYEAQQDKSGLPNDRFSAERPEGSISTLTIQRTEQRDSAMYRCASSLEAALAAMGEQFFGPGTRLTVL.

This chain uses TRBV5-1 with TRBJ2-1, with a weak D call TRBD1 (6 bases). V lost 3 bases and J lost 0, with 7 bases in between. This CDR3 spans 14 amino acids. CDR1 SGHRS and CDR2 YFSETQ come from the germline V gene. CDR3 bases: TGCGCCAGCAGCTCGGACAGCTCCTACAATGAGCAGTTCTTC. The encoded protein is CASSSDSSYNEQFF.

The J gene is TRBJ2-5, the V gene TRBV4-3; TRBD1 matches 11 bases. This CDR3 contains 15 residues. With V trimmed by 4 bases and J by 3 bases, 4 bases remained unmatched. Germline CDR1 is LGHNA and CDR2 is YSLEER. The CDR3 bases are TGCGCCAGCAGCCGTCGGGGACAGGGGGAAGAGACCCAGTACTTC. Encoded protein: CASSRRGQGEETQYF.

J is TRBJ2-7 and V is TRBV7-9; 7 nucleotides line up with TRBD1. V gave up 5 bases and J gave up 2 bases; unmatched junction bases: 6. This CDR3 spans 14 amino acids. Germline assignment: CDR1 SEHNR and CDR2 FQNEAQ (reference sequence). CDR3 DNA: TGTGCCAGCAGCCCCGGGACAGCAGCCTACGAGCAGTACTTC. As protein: CASSPGTAAYEQYF.

This clone was found a few times. V gene TRBV11-2 combines with J gene TRBJ1-5, with D possibly TRBD1 on 6 matching bases. Trimming removed 1 base from V and 7 bases from J, with 8 bases in between. The CDR3 has 13 residues. In germline, CDR1 is SGHAT, CDR2 FQNNGV. The CDR3 region is CASSLAGGQPQHF. The DNA for the CDR3 is TGTGCCAGCAGCTTAGCCGGGGGCCAGCCCCAGCATTTT.

The chain uses TRBV4-1 and TRBJ1-2, with a weak D call TRBD1 (6 bases). The germline CDR1 and CDR2 sequences are MGHRA and YSYEKL. Trimming removed 1 base from V and 4 bases from J, with 22 bases in between. The CDR3 runs to 18 residues. The CDR3 reads CASSQVRGAEGYFYGYTF. The CDR3, as DNA: TGCGCCAGCAGCCAAGTCCGGGGGGCGGAGGGATACTTCTATGGCTACACCTTC.

The chain has TRBV29-1 and TRBJ1-1; D is uncertain. The V end was cut by 5 bases, the J end by 2 bases, with 9 bases between. The CDR3 runs 12 residues. Per germline, CDR1 SQVTM and CDR2 ANQGSEA. CDR3 amino acids: CSVPGVNTEAFF. The CDR3 DNA reads TGCAGCGTTCCCGGAGTAAACACTGAAGCTTTCTTT.

V usage is TRBV6-6 and J usage is TRBJ2-1, with D perhaps matching TRBD1 (6 bases). Germline-derived CDR1 and CDR2 are MNHNY and SVGAGI (reference sequence). Trimming removed 5 bases from V and 3 bases from J, with 11 bases in between. This CDR3 has 14 residues. The CDR3 DNA reads TGTGCCAGCAGTCCTCGGACAGACTACAATGAGCAGTTCTTC. Translating it yields CASSPRTDYNEQFF.

The chain joins TRBV25-1 to TRBJ1-1, with TRBD1 as a possible D gene (6 bases). This CDR3 spans 14 amino acids. Trimming cost V 0 bases and J 4 bases, with 9 bases left between them. Germline assignment: CDR1 MGHDK and CDR2 SYGVNS. The CDR3 DNA follows: TGTGCCAGCAGTGAATATGGCAGGGGCACTGAAGCTTTCTTT. Translating it yields CASSEYGRGTEAFF.

The chain has TRBV2 and TRBJ1-2; D gene ambiguous. CDR1 and CDR2 from the germline V gene are SNHLY and FYNNEI. This CDR3 has 16 amino acids. The V gene lost 4 bases and the J gene lost 3 bases, with 18 bases spanning the gap. This CDR3 reads CASSVILKASDYGYTF. The CDR3 DNA reads TGTGCCAGCAGTGTTATCTTAAAGGCTTCTGACTATGGCTACACCTTC.

The V call is TRBV11-2, the J call TRBJ2-5, with 7 bases fitting TRBD1. The J segment lost 5 bases and the V segment lost 3 bases, leaving 15 bases of the junction unmatched. CDR1 and CDR2 (germline): SGHAT, FQNNGV. CDR3 size: 17 residues. CDR3 coding DNA: TGTGCCAGCAGCTTGTGGGGTGGCAGGGGGATCGGCGAGACCCAGTACTTC. This codes for CASSLWGGRGIGETQYF.

The chain recombines TRBV28 with TRBJ2-7, with 8 nucleotides matching TRBD2. The CDR3 is 17 amino acids. V shed 6 bases, J shed 6 bases, and the junction held 19 bases outside the gene matches. Germline CDR1 reads MDHEN; CDR2 reads SYDVKM. CDR3 sequence reads: CASSVQAAGTRGGEQYF. CDR3 sequence (DNA): TGTGCCAGCAGCGTCCAGGCCGCGGGTACCCGGGGGGGCGAGCAGTACTTC.

The sample holds one count of this clone. The chain recombines TRBV11-2 with TRBJ2-1; D may be TRBD1 or TRBD2 (5 bases each). The CDR3 runs 16 residues. Per germline, CDR1 SGHAT and CDR2 FQNNGV. V was pared by 7 bases and J by 0 bases, with 16 bases between. The CDR3 protein is CASNPGADRSYNEQFF. The CDR3, as DNA: TGTGCCAGCAACCCCGGGGCGGACCGCTCCTACAATGAGCAGTTCTTC.

This clone has just one count. The chain couples TRBV18 to TRBJ1-5; tentative D call: TRBD1 (5 bases). The V gene's germline CDR1 is KGHSH and CDR2 LQKENI. V was trimmed by 3 bases and J by 10 bases, leaving 16 bases between them. This CDR3 has 14 residues. CDR3 region: CASSPGLPGRPQHF. The DNA for the CDR3 is TGTGCCAGCTCACCGGGACTGCCGGGGAGACCCCAGCATTTT. The whole variable domain, remainder taken from reference TRBV18 and TRBJ1-5, is NAGVMQNPRHLVRRRGQEARLRCSPMKGHSHVYWYRQLPEEGLKFMVYLQKENIIDESGMPKERFSAEFPKEGPSILRIQQVVRGDSAAYFCASSPGLPGRPQHFGDGTRLSIL.

CDR3 nucleotides: TGTGCCAGCAGACCGATGAAGGGTGGCACAGATACGCAGTATTTT. Translated: CASRPMKGGTDTQYF. V is TRBV27 and J is TRBJ2-3; unclear D gene. Germline values: CDR1 MNHEY, CDR2 SMNVEV (reference sequence). V was trimmed by 6 bases and J by 1 base, leaving 14 bases between them. The CDR3 contains 15 residues.

The chain employs TRBV11-2 and TRBJ1-2; D might be TRBD1 (6 bases). The V end was cut by 1 base, the J end by 1 base, with 13 bases between. CDR1 and CDR2 (germline): SGHAT, FQNNGV. The CDR3 consists of 16 residues. This CDR3 reads CASSLAGAGLNYGYTF. As DNA, the CDR3 is TGTGCCAGCAGCTTAGCGGGGGCAGGGCTTAACTATGGCTACACCTTC.

This sequence joins TRBV7-3 and TRBJ1-3; D uncertain. CDR3 length equals 13 residues. V lost 4 bases, J lost 0 bases, and 4 bases lay in between. Germline V lookup: CDR1 SGHTA, CDR2 FQGTGA. CDR3 sequence reads: CASSSSSGNTIYF. The DNA for the CDR3 is TGTGCCAGCAGCTCCAGCTCTGGAAACACCATATATTTT.

The gene calls are TRBV21-1 and TRBJ2-1; no check of the table's D call, TRBD2, against the DNA was made. TRBV21-1 constitutes a pseudogene. This CDR3 contains 16 residues. CDR3 sequence reads: CARPIVASGRSNEQFF. In nucleotides, the CDR3 is TGTGCCAGGCCCATTGTAGCTAGCGGGAGAAGCAATGAGCAGTTCTTC.

This clone was seen just once. The CDR3 sequence: CASSATGTTDTQYF. The CDR3 nucleotides read TGTGCCAGCAGTGCGACAGGGACAACAGATACGCAGTATTTT. The chain couples TRBV2 to TRBJ2-3; 7 positions match TRBD1. The CDR3 runs to 14 residues. The ends lost 4 bases at V and 3 bases at J; junction bases unmatched: 4. CDR1 SNHLY and CDR2 FYNNEI come from the germline V gene.

This chain links TRBV7-7 with TRBJ2-5, with TRBD2 identical over 8 bases. CDR3 length equals 16 residues. J gave up 4 bases and V 5 bases, and 12 bases lay outside the gene matches. CDR1 and CDR2 (germline): SSHAT, FNYEAQ (reference sequence). The CDR3 loop is CASSPDLAGTPETQYF. In DNA, the CDR3 is TGTGCCAGCAGCCCCGATTTAGCGGGGACCCCAGAGACCCAGTACTTC.

This sequence joins TRBV4-3 and TRBJ1-2; TRBD1 agrees at 9 bases. Per the germline V gene, CDR1 is LGHNA and CDR2 is YSLEER. The CDR3 has 14 residues. The ends lost 4 bases at V and 6 bases at J; junction bases unmatched: 6. The CDR3, as DNA: TGCGCCAGCAGCCCCCGACAGGGGGGTAATGGCTACACCTTC. Protein sequence: CASSPRQGGNGYTF.

The chain recombines TRBV9 with TRBJ1-1, with no clear D. The CDR3 contains 13 residues. Trimming shortened V by 0 bases and J by 4 bases, and 7 bases separated the two germline ends. Germline CDR1 SGDLS, CDR2 YYNGEE. The CDR3 DNA reads TGTGCCAGCAGCGTAGGGCCAGCCACTGAAGCTTTCTTT. This codes for CASSVGPATEAFF.

This clone was seen a single time. V is TRBV11-2 and J is TRBJ1-2; perhaps TRBD1 as D (6 bases). Germline V CDR1 and CDR2: SGHAT, FQNNGV. V lost 5 bases and J 0 bases, leaving 13 bases between the germline ends. This CDR3 spans 15 amino acids. As DNA, the CDR3 is TGTGCCAGCAGCGGATGGACAGAAGCTAACTATGGCTACACCTTC. Translating it yields CASSGWTEANYGYTF. Together with reference TRBV11-2 and TRBJ1-2, the CDR3 gives the full variable domain: EAGVAQSPRYKIIEKRQSVAFWCNPISGHATLYWYQQILGQGPKLLIQFQNNGVVDDSQLPKDRFSAERLKGVDSTLKIQPAKLEDSAVYLCASSGWTEANYGYTFGSGTRLTVV.

This chain uses TRBV12-5 with TRBJ1-2, with D perhaps TRBD1 (5 bases). The V gene's germline CDR1 is LGHNT and CDR2 FRNRAP. The CDR3 totals 13 residues. Trimming left V 6 bases short and J 4 bases short, with 12 bases between. The CDR3 DNA reads TGTGCTAGTGGGGACGGGCAGGGCTATGGCTACACCTTC. Amino acid sequence: CASGDGQGYGYTF.

In its sample, this clone was seen once. CDR3 nucleotide sequence: TGTGCCAGCAGTTTAAACAGCTACGAGCAGTACTTC. It yields the protein CASSLNSYEQYF. The chain links TRBV28 to TRBJ2-7, with D unclear. The CDR3 covers 12 residues. Germline CDR1 is MDHEN and CDR2 is SYDVKM. V lost 2 bases and J lost 3, with 5 bases in between.